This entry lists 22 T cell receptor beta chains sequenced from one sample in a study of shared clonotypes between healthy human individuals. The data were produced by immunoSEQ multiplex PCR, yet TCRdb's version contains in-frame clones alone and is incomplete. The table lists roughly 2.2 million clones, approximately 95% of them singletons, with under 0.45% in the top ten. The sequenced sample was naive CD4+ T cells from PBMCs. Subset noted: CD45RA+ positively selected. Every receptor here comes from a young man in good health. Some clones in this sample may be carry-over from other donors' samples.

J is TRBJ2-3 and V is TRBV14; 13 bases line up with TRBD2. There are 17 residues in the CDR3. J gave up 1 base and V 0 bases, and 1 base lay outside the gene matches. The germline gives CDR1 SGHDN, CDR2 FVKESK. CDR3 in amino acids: CASSQETSGRGTDTQYF. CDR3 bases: TGTGCCAGCAGCCAAGAAACTAGCGGGAGGGGCACAGATACGCAGTATTTT.

The DNA of the CDR3 is TGTGCCAGCAGTTCCCCAGCGGAGGGGAGAGAGACCCAGTACTTC. Amino acid sequence: CASSSPAEGRETQYF. The rearrangement joins TRBV28 to TRBJ2-5, with a possible D match to TRBD2 (6 bases). The ends were cut back, 4 bases at V and 4 bases at J, with 16 bases in the middle. Germline V gene sequence: CDR1 MDHEN, CDR2 SYDVKM. This CDR3 contains 15 residues.

The CDR3 DNA sequence: TGTGCCAGCTCACCACCGGGACAGGGGAAAAAACTGTTTTTT. It yields the protein CASSPPGQGKKLFF. J is TRBJ1-4 and V is TRBV18; the match to TRBD1 covers 10 bases. In germline, CDR1 is KGHSH, CDR2 LQKENI. V gave up 0 bases and J gave up 9 bases; unmatched junction bases: 1. The CDR3 length is 14 residues. The variable domain in full, completed from reference TRBV18 and TRBJ1-4, reads NAGVMQNPRHLVRRRGQEARLRCSPMKGHSHVYWYRQLPEEGLKFMVYLQKENIIDESGMPKERFSAEFPKEGPSILRIQQVVRGDSAAYFCASSPPGQGKKLFFGSGTQLSVL.

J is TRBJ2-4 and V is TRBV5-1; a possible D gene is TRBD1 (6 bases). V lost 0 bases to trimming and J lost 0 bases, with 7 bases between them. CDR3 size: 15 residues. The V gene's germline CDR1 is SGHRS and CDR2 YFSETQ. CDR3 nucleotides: TGCGCCAGCAGCTTGGAAGGGGGAGCCAAAAACATTCAGTACTTC. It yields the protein CASSLEGGAKNIQYF.

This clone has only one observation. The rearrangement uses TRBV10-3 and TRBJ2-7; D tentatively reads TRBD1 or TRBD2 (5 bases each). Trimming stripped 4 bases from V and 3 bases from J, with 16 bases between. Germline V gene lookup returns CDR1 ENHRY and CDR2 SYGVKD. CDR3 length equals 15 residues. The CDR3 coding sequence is TGTGCCATCAGTGGGGGGACGGGGTTGGGCTACGAGCAGTACTTC. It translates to CAISGGTGLGYEQYF.

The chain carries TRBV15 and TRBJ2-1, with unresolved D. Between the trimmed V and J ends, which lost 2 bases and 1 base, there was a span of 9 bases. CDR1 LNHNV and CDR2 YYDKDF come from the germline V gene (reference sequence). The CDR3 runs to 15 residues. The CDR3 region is CATSRTPGSYNEQFF. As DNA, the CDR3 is TGTGCCACCAGCAGAACCCCGGGTTCCTACAATGAGCAGTTCTTC.

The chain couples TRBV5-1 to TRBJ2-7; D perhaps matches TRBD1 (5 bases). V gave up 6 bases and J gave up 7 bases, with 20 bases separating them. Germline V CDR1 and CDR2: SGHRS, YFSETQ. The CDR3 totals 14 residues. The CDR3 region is CASNLPSRDGEQYF. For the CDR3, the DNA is TGCGCCAGCAACCTCCCCTCCAGGGATGGAGAGCAGTACTTC.

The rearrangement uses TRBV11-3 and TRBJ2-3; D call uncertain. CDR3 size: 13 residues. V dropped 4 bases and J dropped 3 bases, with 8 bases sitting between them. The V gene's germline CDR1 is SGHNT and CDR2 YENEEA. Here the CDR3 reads CASSWGGTDTQYF. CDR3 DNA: TGTGCCAGCAGCTGGGGTGGAACAGATACGCAGTATTTT.

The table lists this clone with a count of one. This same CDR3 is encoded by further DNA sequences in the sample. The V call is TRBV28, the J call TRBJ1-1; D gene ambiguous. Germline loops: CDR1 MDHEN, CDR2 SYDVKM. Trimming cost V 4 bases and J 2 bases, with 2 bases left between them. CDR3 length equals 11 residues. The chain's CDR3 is CASSSNTEAFF. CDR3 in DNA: TGTGCCAGCAGTTCTAACACTGAAGCTTTCTTT.

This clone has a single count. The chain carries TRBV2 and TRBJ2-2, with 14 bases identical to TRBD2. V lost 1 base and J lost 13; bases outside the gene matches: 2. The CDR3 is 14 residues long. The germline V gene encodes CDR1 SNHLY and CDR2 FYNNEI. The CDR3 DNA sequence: TGTGCCAGCAGTGAAGGGACTAGCGGGAGGAGGCTGTTTTTT. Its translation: CASSEGTSGRRLFF.

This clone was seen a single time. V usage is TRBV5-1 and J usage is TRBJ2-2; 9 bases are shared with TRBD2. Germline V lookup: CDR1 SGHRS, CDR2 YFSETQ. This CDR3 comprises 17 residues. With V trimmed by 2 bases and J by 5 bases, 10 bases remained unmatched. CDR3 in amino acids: CASSFRASGMSTGELFF. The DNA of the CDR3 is TGCGCCAGCAGCTTCAGGGCTAGCGGGATGTCAACCGGGGAGCTGTTTTTT.

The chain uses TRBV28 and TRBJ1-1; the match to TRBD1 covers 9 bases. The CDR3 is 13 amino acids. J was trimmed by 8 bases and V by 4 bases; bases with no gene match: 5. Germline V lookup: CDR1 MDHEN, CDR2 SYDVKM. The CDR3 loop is CASSSGTGLEAFF. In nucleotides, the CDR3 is TGTGCCAGCAGTTCAGGGACAGGGTTGGAAGCTTTCTTT.

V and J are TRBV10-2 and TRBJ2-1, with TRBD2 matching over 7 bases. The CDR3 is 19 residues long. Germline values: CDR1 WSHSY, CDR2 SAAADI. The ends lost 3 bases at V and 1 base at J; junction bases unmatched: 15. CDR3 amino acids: CASSELRGTTAGSYNEQFF. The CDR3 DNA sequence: TGCGCCAGCAGTGAATTACGTGGGACTACCGCAGGTTCCTACAATGAGCAGTTCTTC.

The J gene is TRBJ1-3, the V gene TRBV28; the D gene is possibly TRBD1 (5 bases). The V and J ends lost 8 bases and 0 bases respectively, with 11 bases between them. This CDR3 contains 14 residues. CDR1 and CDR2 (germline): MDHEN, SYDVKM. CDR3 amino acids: CASLQGSSGNTIYF. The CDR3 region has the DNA TGTGCCAGCCTTCAGGGTAGCTCTGGAAACACCATATATTTT.

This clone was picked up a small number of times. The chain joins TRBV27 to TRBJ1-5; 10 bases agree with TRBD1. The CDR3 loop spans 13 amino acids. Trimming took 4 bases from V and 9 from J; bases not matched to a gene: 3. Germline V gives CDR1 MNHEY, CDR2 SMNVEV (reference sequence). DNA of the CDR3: TGTGCCAGCAGTTGGGGACAGGGGCGGCCCCAGCATTTT. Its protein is CASSWGQGRPQHF.

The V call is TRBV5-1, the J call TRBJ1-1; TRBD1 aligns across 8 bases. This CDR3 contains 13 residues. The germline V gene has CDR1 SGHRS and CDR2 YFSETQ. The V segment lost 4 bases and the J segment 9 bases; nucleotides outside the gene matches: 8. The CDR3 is CASSPLGQGQAFF. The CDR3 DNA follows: TGCGCCAGCAGCCCACTCGGACAGGGCCAAGCTTTCTTT.

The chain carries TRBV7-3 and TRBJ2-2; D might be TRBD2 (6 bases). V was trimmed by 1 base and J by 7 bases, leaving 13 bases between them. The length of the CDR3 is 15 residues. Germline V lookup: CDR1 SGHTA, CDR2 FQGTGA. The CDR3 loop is CASSLNPGAIGELFF. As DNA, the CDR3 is TGTGCCAGCAGCTTAAATCCGGGAGCCATCGGGGAGCTGTTTTTT.

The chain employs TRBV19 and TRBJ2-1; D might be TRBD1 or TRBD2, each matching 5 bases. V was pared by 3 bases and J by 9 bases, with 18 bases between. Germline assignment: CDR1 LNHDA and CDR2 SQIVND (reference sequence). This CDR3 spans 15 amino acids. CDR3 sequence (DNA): TGTGCCAGTAGTATGGCCAGGACTCCTACAGGTGAGCAGTTCTTC. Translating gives CASSMARTPTGEQFF.

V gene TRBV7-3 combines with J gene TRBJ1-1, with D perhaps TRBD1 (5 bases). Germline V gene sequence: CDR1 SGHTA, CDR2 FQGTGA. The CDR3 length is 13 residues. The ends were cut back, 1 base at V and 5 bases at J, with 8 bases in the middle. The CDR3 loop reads CASSLSRGTEAFF. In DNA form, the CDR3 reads TGTGCCAGCAGCTTAAGCCGGGGGACTGAAGCTTTCTTT.

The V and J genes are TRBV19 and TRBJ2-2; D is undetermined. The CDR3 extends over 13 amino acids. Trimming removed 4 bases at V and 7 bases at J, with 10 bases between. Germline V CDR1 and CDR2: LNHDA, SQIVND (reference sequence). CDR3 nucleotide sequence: TGTGCCAGTAGTACCAAGAGTGGCGGGGAGCTGTTTTTT. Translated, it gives CASSTKSGGELFF.

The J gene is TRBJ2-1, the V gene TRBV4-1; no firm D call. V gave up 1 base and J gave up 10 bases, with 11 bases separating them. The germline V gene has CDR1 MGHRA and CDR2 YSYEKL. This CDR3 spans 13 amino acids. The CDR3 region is CASSQVVTIEQFF. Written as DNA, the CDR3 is TGCGCCAGCAGCCAAGTCGTGACGATAGAGCAGTTCTTC.

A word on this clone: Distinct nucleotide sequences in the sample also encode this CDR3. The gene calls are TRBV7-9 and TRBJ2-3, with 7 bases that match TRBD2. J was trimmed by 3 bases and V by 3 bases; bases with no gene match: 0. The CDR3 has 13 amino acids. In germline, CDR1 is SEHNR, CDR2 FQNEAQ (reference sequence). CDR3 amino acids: CASSLGGTDTQYF. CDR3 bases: TGTGCCAGCAGCTTGGGGGGGACAGATACGCAGTATTTT. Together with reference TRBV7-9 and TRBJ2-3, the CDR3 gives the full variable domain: DTGVSQNPRHKITKRGQNVTFRCDPISEHNRLYWYRQTLGQGPEFLTYFQNEAQLEKSRLLSDRFSAERPKGSFSTLEIQRTEQGDSAMYLCASSLGGTDTQYFGPGTRLTVL.